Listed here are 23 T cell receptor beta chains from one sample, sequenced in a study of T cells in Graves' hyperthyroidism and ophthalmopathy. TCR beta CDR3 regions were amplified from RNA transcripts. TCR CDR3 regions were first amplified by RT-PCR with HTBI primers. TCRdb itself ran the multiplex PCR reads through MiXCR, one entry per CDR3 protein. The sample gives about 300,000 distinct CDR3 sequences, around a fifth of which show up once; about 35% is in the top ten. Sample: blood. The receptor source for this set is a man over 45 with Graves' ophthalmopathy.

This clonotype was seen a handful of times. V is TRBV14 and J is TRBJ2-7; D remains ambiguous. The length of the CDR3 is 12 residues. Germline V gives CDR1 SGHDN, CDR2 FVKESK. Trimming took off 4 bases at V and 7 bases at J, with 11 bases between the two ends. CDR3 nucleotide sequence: TGTGCCAGCAGCCCCCACCCTAGGGAGCAGTACTTC. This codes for CASSPHPREQYF.

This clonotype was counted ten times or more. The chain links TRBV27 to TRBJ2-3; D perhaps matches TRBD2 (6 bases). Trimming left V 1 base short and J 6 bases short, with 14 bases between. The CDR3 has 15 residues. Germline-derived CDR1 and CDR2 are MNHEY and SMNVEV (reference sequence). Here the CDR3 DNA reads TGTGCCAGCAGTTTATTGAGGGAGGTCATGGATACGCAGTATTTT. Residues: CASSLLREVMDTQYF.

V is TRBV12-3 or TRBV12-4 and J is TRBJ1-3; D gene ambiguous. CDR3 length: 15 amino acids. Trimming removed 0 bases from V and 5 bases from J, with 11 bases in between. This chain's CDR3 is CASSLASALRNTIYF. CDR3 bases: TGTGCCAGCAGTTTAGCGTCGGCGTTACGAAACACCATATATTTT.

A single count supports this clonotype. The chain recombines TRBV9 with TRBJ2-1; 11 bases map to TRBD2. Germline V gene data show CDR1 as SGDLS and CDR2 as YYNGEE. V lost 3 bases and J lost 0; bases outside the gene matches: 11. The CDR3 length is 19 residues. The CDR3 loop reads CASSAKGVAGGLSYNEQFF. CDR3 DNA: TGTGCCAGCAGCGCAAAGGGAGTAGCGGGAGGGCTCTCCTACAATGAGCAGTTCTTC.

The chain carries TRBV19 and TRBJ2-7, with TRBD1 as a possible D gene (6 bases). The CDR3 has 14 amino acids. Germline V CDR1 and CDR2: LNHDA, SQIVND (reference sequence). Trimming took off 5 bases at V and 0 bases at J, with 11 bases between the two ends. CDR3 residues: CASSAQGSSYEQYF. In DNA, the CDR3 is TGTGCCAGTAGTGCCCAGGGGAGCTCCTACGAGCAGTACTTC. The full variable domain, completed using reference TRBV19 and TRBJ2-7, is DGGITQSPKYLFRKEGQNVTLSCEQNLNHDAMYWYRQDPGQGLRLIYYSQIVNDFQKGDIAEGYSVSREKKESFPLTVTSAQKNPTAFYLCASSAQGSSYEQYFGPGTRLTVT.

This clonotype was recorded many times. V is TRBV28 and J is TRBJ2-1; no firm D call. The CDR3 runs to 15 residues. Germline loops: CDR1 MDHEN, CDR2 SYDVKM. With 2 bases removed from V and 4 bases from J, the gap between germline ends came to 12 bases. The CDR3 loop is CASSLAPGLYNEQFF. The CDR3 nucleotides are TGTGCCAGCAGTTTAGCGCCGGGTCTATACAATGAGCAGTTCTTC.

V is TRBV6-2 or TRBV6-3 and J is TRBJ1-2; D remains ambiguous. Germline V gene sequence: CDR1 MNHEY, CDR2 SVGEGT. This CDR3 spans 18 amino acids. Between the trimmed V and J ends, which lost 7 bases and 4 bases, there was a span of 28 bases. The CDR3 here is CASMVRRGVTGIGYGYTF. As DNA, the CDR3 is TGTGCCAGCATGGTCAGGCGCGGTGTGACGGGGATAGGCTATGGCTACACCTTC.

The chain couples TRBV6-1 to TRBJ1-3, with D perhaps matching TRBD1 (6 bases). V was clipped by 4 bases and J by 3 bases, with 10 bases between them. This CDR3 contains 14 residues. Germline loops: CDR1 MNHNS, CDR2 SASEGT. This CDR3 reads CASSAQGFGNTIYF. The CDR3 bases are TGTGCCAGCAGTGCCCAGGGGTTTGGAAACACCATATATTTT.

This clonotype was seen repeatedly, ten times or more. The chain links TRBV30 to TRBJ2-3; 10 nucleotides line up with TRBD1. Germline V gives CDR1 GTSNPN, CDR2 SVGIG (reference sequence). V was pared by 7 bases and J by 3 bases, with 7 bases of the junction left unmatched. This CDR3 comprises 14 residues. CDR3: CASRDRGRTDTQYF. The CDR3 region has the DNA TGTGCCTCCCGGGACAGGGGTAGGACAGATACGCAGTATTTT.

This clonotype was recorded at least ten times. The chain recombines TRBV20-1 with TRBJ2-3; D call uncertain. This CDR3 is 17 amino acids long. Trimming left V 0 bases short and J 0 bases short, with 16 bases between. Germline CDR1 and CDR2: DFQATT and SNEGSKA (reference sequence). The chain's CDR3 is CSARDPPAKRSTDTQYF. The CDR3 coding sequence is TGCAGTGCTAGAGATCCACCAGCGAAACGAAGCACAGATACGCAGTATTTT.

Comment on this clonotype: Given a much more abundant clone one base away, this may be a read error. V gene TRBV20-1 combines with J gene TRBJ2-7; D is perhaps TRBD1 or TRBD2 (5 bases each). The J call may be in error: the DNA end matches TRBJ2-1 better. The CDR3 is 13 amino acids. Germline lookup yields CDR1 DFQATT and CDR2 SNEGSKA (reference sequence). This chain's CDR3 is CSAAPGAPYEQFF. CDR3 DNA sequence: TGCAGTGCTGCCCCCGGGGCTCCCTACGAGCAGTTCTTC.

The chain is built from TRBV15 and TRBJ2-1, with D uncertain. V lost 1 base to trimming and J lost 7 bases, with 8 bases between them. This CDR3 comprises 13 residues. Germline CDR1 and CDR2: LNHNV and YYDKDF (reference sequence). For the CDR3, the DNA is TGTGCCACCAGCAGAGTTGGGGTTAATGAGCAGTTCTTC. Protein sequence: CATSRVGVNEQFF.

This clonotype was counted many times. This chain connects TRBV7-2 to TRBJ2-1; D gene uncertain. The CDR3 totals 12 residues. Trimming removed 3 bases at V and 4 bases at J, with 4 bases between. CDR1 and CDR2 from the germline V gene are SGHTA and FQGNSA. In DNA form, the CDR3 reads TGTGCCAGCAGCTTCACTTACAATGAGCAGTTCTTC. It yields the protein CASSFTYNEQFF.

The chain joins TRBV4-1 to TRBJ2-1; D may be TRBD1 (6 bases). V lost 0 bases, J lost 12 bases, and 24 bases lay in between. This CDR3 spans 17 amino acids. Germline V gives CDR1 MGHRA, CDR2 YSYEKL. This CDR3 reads CASSQDLAGGLLPWQFF. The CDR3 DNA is TGCGCCAGCAGCCAAGATCTAGCTGGGGGCCTTCTCCCCTGGCAGTTCTTC.

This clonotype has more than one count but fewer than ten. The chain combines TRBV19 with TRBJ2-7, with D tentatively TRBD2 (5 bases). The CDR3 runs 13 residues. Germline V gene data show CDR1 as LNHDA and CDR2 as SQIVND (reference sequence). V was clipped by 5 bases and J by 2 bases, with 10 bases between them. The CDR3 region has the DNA TGTGCCAGTAGTCAGACTACTACCTACGAGCAGTACTTC. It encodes CASSQTTTYEQYF.

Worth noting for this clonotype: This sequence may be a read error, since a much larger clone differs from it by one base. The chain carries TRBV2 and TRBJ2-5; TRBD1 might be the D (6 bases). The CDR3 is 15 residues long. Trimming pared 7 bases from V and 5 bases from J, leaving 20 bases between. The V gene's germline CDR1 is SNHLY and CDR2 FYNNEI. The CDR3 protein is CASIPRTAVLETQYF. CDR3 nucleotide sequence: TGTGCCAGCATTCCCAGGACAGCCGTTCTCGAGACCCAGTACTTC.

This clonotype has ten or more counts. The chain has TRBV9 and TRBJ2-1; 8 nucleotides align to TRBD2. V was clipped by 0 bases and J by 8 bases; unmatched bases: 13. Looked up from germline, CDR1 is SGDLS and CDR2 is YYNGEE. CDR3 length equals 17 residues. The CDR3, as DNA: TGTGCCAGCAGCGTAGATCCTCCGGGACTAGTGGGGGATGAGCAGTTCTTC. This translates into CASSVDPPGLVGDEQFF.

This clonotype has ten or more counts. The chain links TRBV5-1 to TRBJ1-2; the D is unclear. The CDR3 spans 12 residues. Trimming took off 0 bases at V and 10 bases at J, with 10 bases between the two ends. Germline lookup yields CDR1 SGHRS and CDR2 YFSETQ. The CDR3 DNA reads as TGCGCCAGCAGCTTGGGTAGGGAAGCCTACACCTTC. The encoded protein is CASSLGREAYTF.

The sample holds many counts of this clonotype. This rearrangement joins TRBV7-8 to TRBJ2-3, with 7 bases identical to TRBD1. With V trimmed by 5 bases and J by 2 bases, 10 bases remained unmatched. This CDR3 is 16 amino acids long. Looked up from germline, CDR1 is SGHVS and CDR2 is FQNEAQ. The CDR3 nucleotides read TGTGCCAGCAGCCCCCGACAGGGTATCGACACAGATACGCAGTATTTT. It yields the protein CASSPRQGIDTDTQYF.

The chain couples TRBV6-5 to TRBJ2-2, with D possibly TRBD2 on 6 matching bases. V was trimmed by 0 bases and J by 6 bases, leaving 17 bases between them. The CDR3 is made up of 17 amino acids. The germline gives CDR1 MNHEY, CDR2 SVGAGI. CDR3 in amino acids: CASSYSLARRAPGELFF. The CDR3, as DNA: TGTGCCAGCAGTTACTCTCTAGCGAGGAGGGCTCCCGGGGAGCTGTTTTTT.

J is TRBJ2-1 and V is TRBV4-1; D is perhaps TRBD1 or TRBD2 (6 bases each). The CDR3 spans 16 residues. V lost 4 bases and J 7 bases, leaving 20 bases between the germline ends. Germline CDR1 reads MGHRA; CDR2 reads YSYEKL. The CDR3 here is CASSLMIGGLGNEQFF. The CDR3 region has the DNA TGCGCCAGCAGCCTGATGATAGGGGGGCTTGGGAATGAGCAGTTCTTC.

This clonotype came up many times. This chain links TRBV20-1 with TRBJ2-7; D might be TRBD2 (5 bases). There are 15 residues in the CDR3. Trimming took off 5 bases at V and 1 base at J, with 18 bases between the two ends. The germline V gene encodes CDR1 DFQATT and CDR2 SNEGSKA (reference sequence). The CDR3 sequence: CSARPRAVLSYEQYF. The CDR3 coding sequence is TGCAGTGCTCGCCCCCGAGCGGTACTTTCCTACGAGCAGTACTTC.

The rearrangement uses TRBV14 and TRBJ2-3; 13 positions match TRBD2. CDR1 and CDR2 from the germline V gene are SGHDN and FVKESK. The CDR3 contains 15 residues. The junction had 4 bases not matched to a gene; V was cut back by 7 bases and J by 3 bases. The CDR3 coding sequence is TGTGCCAGCAAAAGGACTAGCGGGAGTACAGATACGCAGTATTTT. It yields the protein CASKRTSGSTDTQYF.